A single sample gave rise to the 17 T cell receptor beta chains below, sequenced in a study of glioma-infiltrating T cells. Using RNA template, CDR3s of TCR alpha and beta were amplified with iRepertoire arm-PCR. TCRdb re-analysed the multiplex PCR reads in MiXCR, keeping a single row per CDR3 protein. The sample lists 300,000 to 450,000 distinct CDR3 sequences, around 38% occurring once. The sample consisted of glioma tissue, nonneoplastic brain tissue, or PBMCs (not recorded which). All receptors come from a human donor with low-grade glioma or glioblastoma, undergoing nonglioma brain surgery, or in good health (not recorded which).

This clonotype was seen a single time. The V call is TRBV7-9, the J call TRBJ2-2; D perhaps matches TRBD2 (6 bases). Per germline, CDR1 SEHNR and CDR2 FQNEAQ (reference sequence). Trimming removed 8 bases from V and 6 bases from J, with 22 bases in between. The CDR3 loop spans 16 amino acids. CDR3 sequence: CASGPGLRRVSGELFF. The DNA of the CDR3 is TGTGCCAGCGGACCGGGACTCCGGAGGGTCTCCGGGGAGCTGTTTTTT.

The rearrangement links TRBV20-1 to TRBJ2-1; 8 bases are a match to TRBD1. With V trimmed by 7 bases and J by 0 bases, 8 bases remained unmatched. The CDR3 loop spans 15 amino acids. Germline V CDR1 and CDR2: DFQATT, SNEGSKA (reference sequence). The CDR3 region has the DNA TGCAGTGGCAAGCAGGGGGCTAGCTCCTACAATGAGCAGTTCTTC. It translates to CSGKQGASSYNEQFF.

For this clonotype: A much bigger clone sits one base away, suggesting this may be a read error. This rearrangement joins TRBV6-6 to TRBJ1-5; TRBD1 is a possible D gene (5 bases). The length of the CDR3 is 14 residues. Germline CDR1 MNHNY, CDR2 SVGAGI (reference sequence). The CDR3 DNA follows: TGTGCCAGCAGTTGGGGGTATAGCAATCAGCTCCAGCATTTT. This gives the protein CASSWGYSNQLQHF.

Regarding this clonotype: At one end the junction does not follow the germline gene, possibly because of a read error. The chain joins TRBV18 to TRBJ2-5; D gene uncertain. The CDR3 runs 12 residues. Looked up from germline, CDR1 is KGHSH and CDR2 is LQKENI. CDR3 amino acids: CASPPSDETQYF. The CDR3 bases are TGTGCCAGCCCACCATCCGACGAGACCCAGTACTTC.

This chain uses TRBV28 with TRBJ2-3; 10 bases match TRBD1. Germline V gene data show CDR1 as MDHEN and CDR2 as SYDVKM. The CDR3 consists of 15 residues. Unmatched junction bases numbered 8, after V lost 6 bases and J lost 5 bases. For the CDR3, the DNA is TGTGCCAGCAGCCCCGACAGGGGGCGACGAGATACGCAGTATTTT. Amino acid sequence: CASSPDRGRRDTQYF.

V gene TRBV12-3 or TRBV12-4 combines with J gene TRBJ1-3; D call uncertain. The CDR3 consists of 15 residues. Trimming shortened V by 4 bases and J by 0 bases, and 10 bases separated the two germline ends. This CDR3 reads CASSSGYRSGNTIYF. CDR3 sequence (DNA): TGTGCCAGCAGTTCCGGGTATCGCTCTGGAAACACCATATATTTT.

Notes on this clonotype: This sequence may be a read error, since a much larger clone differs from it by one base. The chain combines TRBV20-1 with TRBJ1-2; D uncertain. CDR1 DFQATT and CDR2 SNEGSKA come from the germline V gene (reference sequence). The CDR3 is 12 residues long. The CDR3 nucleotides are TGCACTGCTAGTGAGAAGAACTATGGCTACACCTTC. This gives the protein CTASEKNYGYTF.

This clonotype has ten or more counts. The CDR3 sequence: CASSYSAGENTEAFF. The CDR3 DNA reads TGTGCCAGCAGTTACAGCGCAGGGGAGAACACTGAAGCTTTCTTT. The V and J genes are TRBV6-1 and TRBJ1-1; tentative D call: TRBD1 (6 bases). Trimming took off 5 bases at V and 1 base at J, with 14 bases between the two ends. Germline V gene data show CDR1 as MNHNS and CDR2 as SASEGT. The CDR3 runs 15 residues.

For this clonotype: Possible read error: a much larger clone is one base away. The V call is TRBV27, the J call TRBJ2-7, with 8 bases lining up with TRBD2. Trimming at V came to 4 bases and at J to 1 base, leaving 3 bases not matched to a gene. CDR3 length: 14 amino acids. Germline V gene data show CDR1 as MNHEY and CDR2 as SMNVEV (reference sequence). CDR3 nucleotide sequence: TGTGCCAGCAGTTCTCTAGCGGGTTCCTACGAGCAGTACTTC. Its translation: CASSSLAGSYEQYF.

This sequence joins TRBV19 and TRBJ1-1, with unresolved D. This CDR3 spans 14 amino acids. V was clipped by 7 bases and J by 1 base, with 13 bases between them. In germline, CDR1 is LNHDA, CDR2 SQIVND (reference sequence). This CDR3 reads CASNWLGGNTEAFF. The DNA for the CDR3 is TGTGCCAGTAACTGGCTCGGTGGGAACACTGAAGCTTTCTTT.

This chain links TRBV5-1 with TRBJ1-1; weak D call: TRBD1 (5 bases). CDR3 length: 14 amino acids. Germline CDR1 is SGHRS and CDR2 is YFSETQ. V was pared by 0 bases and J by 3 bases, with 9 bases between. The CDR3 DNA sequence: TGCGCCAGCAGCTTGGTTGGGGGAGACACTGAAGCTTTCTTT. This translates into CASSLVGGDTEAFF.

As for this clonotype: It may be a read error: a sequence one base away is much more abundant. Likely a read error: the CDR3 ends without its conserved phenylalanine or tryptophan. This chain links TRBV6-6 with TRBJ1-2; 7 bases map to TRBD1. This CDR3 has 13 residues. Losses at the gene ends were 6 bases for V and 8 bases for J; bases not matched to a gene: 9. Germline V CDR1 and CDR2: MNHNY, SVGAGI (reference sequence). The CDR3 region is CASSLWTGVGYTL. CDR3 DNA: TGTGCCAGCAGCCTCTGGACAGGCGTAGGCTACACCTTA.

The chain joins TRBV28 to TRBJ1-5, with 10 bases that match TRBD1. The CDR3 sequence is 15 residues long. J lost 8 bases, V lost 5 bases, and 9 bases had no gene match. The V gene's germline CDR1 is MDHEN and CDR2 SYDVKM. The CDR3 loop reads CASSPGTGVMEPQHF. CDR3 nucleotides: TGTGCCAGCAGTCCCGGGACAGGGGTTATGGAGCCCCAGCATTTT.

The J gene is TRBJ1-2, the V gene TRBV7-9; D gene uncertain. The germline CDR1 and CDR2 sequences are SEHNR and FQNEAQ (reference sequence). The CDR3 loop spans 13 amino acids. Trimming cost V 3 bases and J 4 bases, with 9 bases left between them. The CDR3: CASSFAVSYGYTF. DNA of the CDR3: TGTGCCAGCAGCTTTGCAGTGAGCTATGGCTACACCTTC.

The chain couples TRBV9 to TRBJ1-2; D call uncertain. Trimming stripped 0 bases from V and 2 bases from J, with 5 bases between. Germline CDR1 reads SGDLS; CDR2 reads YYNGEE. The CDR3 extends over 13 amino acids. In nucleotides, the CDR3 is TGTGCCAGCAGCGTAGGACGGAACTATGGCTACACCTTC. As protein: CASSVGRNYGYTF.

As regards this clonotype: This may be a read error, as it is one base from a much larger clone. The chain joins TRBV27 to TRBJ2-7, with 12 bases matching TRBD2. From germline, CDR1 is MNHEY and CDR2 SMNVEV (reference sequence). CDR3 length: 17 amino acids. CDR3 nucleotides: TGTGTCAGCAGTCCCAGACTAGCGGGAGACGGGACCTACGAGCAGTACTTC. Translation gives CVSSPRLAGDGTYEQYF.

This clonotype was seen many times. This chain links TRBV20-1 with TRBJ2-3; D is ambiguous. The CDR3 loop spans 12 amino acids. Trimming removed 3 bases at V and 4 bases at J, with 8 bases between. Per the germline V gene, CDR1 is DFQATT and CDR2 is SNEGSKA (reference sequence). In DNA form, the CDR3 reads TGCAGTGCTAGGCCTGGATCAGATACGCAGTATTTT. Translating gives CSARPGSDTQYF.